This entry concerns a single T cell receptor beta chain. No antigen is known for it. This entry belongs to a study of cytomegalovirus exposure and HLA in healthy donors. Study-level points and caveats: In a later analysis, several top co-occurrence clusters appeared linked to parvovirus B19, influenza, CMV and Epstein-Barr virus.

The PCR made use of 60 Vbeta and 13 Jbeta primers. Measured with immunoSEQ multiplex PCR; TCRdb has only the in-frame clones, and not every one. Of about 160,000 clones listed, around 81% are singletons. CDR1 SNHLY and CDR2 FYNNEI come from the germline V gene. The V gene end was trimmed by 6 bases and the J gene end by 6 bases; junction bases not matched to a gene: 2. The CDR3 length is 13 residues. The chain has TRBV2 and TRBJ1-5, with 10 positions matching TRBD1. The receptor's source is a middle-aged woman in good health and CMV-seronegative. The sequenced sample was PBMCs. CDR3 loop: CASRRDRGQPQHF. The CDR3 bases are TGTGCCAGCAGGCGGGACAGGGGTCAGCCCCAGCATTTT.